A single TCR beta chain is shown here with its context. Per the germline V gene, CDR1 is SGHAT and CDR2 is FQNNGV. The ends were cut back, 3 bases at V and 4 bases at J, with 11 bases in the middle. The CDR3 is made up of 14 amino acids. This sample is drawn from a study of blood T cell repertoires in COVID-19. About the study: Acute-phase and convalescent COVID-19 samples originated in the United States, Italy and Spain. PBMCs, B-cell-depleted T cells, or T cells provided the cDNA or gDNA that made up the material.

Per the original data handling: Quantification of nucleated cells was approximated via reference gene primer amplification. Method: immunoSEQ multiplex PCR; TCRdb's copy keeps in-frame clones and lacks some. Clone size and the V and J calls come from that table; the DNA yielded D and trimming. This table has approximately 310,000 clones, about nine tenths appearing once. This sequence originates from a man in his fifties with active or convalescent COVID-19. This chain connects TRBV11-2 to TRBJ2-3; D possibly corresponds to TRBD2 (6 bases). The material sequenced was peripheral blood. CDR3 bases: TGTGCCAGCAGCTTTCCGGGGGTTCCAGATACGCAGTATTTT. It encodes CASSFPGVPDTQYF.